Below are 27 T cell receptor beta chains sequenced from a single sample in a study of blood T cell repertoires in COVID-19. Profiled with immunoSEQ multiplex PCR; TCRdb holds only in-frame clones, not every one. The data contain some 16,000 clones, just over 85% of them singletons. The sequenced material came from peripheral blood. These receptors were taken from a human donor in a cohort sampled during active COVID-19.

The chain joins TRBV19 to TRBJ1-1; 9 bases line up with TRBD1. After removal of 10 bases from V and 0 bases from J, the junction contained 12 bases not matched to a gene. The CDR3 consists of 16 residues. The germline CDR1 and CDR2 sequences are LNHDA and SQIVND (reference sequence). The DNA of the CDR3 is TGTGCCACCGAGGACAGGGGTCGAAAAATGAACACTGAAGCTTTCTTT. It specifies CATEDRGRKMNTEAFF. The variable domain in full, completed from reference TRBV19 and TRBJ1-1, reads DGGITQSPKYLFRKEGQNVTLSCEQNLNHDAMYWYRQDPGQGLRLIYYSQIVNDFQKGDIAEGYSVSREKKESFPLTVTSAQKNPTAFYLCATEDRGRKMNTEAFFGQGTRLTVV.

V and J are TRBV11-2 and TRBJ2-1; 7 positions match TRBD1. Germline trimming cut 5 bases from V and 3 bases from J; bases unmatched to any gene: 7. Germline CDR1 reads SGHAT; CDR2 reads FQNNGV. The CDR3 totals 15 residues. Here the CDR3 reads CASSTRDSNYNEQFF. In DNA form, the CDR3 reads TGTGCCAGCAGCACCCGGGACAGTAACTACAATGAGCAGTTCTTC.

The genes are TRBV11-2 and TRBJ1-1; 7 positions match TRBD1. CDR1 is SGHAT and CDR2 is FQNNGV in the germline V gene. V was pared by 2 bases and J by 11 bases, with 8 bases of the junction left unmatched. This CDR3 contains 13 residues. The CDR3 DNA reads TGTGCCAGCAGCTTATCCCGACAGGGTTGGGCTTTCTTT. Residues: CASSLSRQGWAFF.

This clone appeared once. The CDR3 loop reads CASSSELNTEAFF. The DNA for the CDR3 is TGTGCCAGCAGCTCAGAACTGAACACTGAAGCTTTCTTT. The chain uses TRBV7-7 and TRBJ1-1; D is ambiguous. CDR1 and CDR2 from the germline V gene are SSHAT and FNYEAQ (reference sequence). The CDR3 sequence is 13 residues long. The ends were cut back, 4 bases at V and 0 bases at J, with 6 bases in the middle. The whole variable domain, filled in from reference TRBV7-7 and TRBJ1-1, reads GAGVSQSPRYKVTKRGQDVTLRCDPISSHATLYWYQQALGQGPEFLTYFNYEAQPDKSGLPSDRFSAERPEGSISTLTIQRTEQRDSAMYRCASSSELNTEAFFGQGTRLTVV.

The J gene is TRBJ1-2, the V gene TRBV5-1, with D possibly being TRBD1 (5 bases). The CDR3 consists of 21 residues. Deletions cut 4 bases from V and 7 bases from J, with 38 bases between. Germline assignment: CDR1 SGHRS and CDR2 YFSETQ. CDR3 coding DNA: TGCGCCAGCAGCGGGGCCGCGGGAGGAGCTGGACAAATTTTTTCTCTCCGTGGCTACACCTTC. Translation gives CASSGAAGGAGQIFSLRGYTF.

J is TRBJ2-5 and V is TRBV7-3, with D maybe TRBD2 (6 bases). V was pared by 3 bases and J by 2 bases, with 13 bases between. The CDR3 consists of 15 residues. From germline, CDR1 is SGHTA and CDR2 FQGTGA. The CDR3 sequence is CASSFVGTPQETQYF. The CDR3 nucleotides read TGTGCCAGCAGCTTTGTGGGGACTCCTCAAGAGACCCAGTACTTC.

This sequence joins TRBV5-1 and TRBJ2-5; 9 bases match TRBD1. V shed 4 bases and J 2 bases; nucleotides not matched to a gene: 9. Germline loops: CDR1 SGHRS, CDR2 YFSETQ. This CDR3 contains 16 residues. The CDR3 coding sequence is TGCGCCAGCAGCATGGGGACAGGGAGAGGTCAAGAGACCCAGTACTTC. It encodes CASSMGTGRGQETQYF.

V gene TRBV7-3 combines with J gene TRBJ2-1; possible D gene TRBD2, 5 bases. Germline CDR1 and CDR2: SGHTA and FQGTGA. Between the trimmed V and J ends, which lost 4 bases and 6 bases, there was a span of 13 bases. This CDR3 contains 14 residues. CDR3 nucleotides: TGTGCCAGCAGCTCCCAGTCGACTACCAATGAGCAGTTCTTC. It codes for CASSSQSTTNEQFF.

The chain links TRBV6-5 to TRBJ2-2, with TRBD2 matching over 10 bases. This CDR3 has 14 amino acids. CDR1 and CDR2 from the germline V gene are MNHEY and SVGAGI. V was pared by 8 bases and J by 5 bases, with 5 bases of the junction left unmatched. The CDR3 DNA follows: TGTGCCAGCCGGGTACTAGCGGGAACCGGGGAGCTGTTTTTT. Its protein product is CASRVLAGTGELFF.

The CDR3 DNA reads TGTGCCAGCAGCTTAACCGGGACGGCGCGGGGATATGGCTACACCTTC. This gives the protein CASSLTGTARGYGYTF. The chain recombines TRBV5-6 with TRBJ1-2; D possibly corresponds to TRBD1 (5 bases). This CDR3 is 16 amino acids long. From germline, CDR1 is SGHDT and CDR2 YYEEEE. The V end lost 2 bases, the J end lost 5 bases, and 19 bases lay between the germline ends.

The chain carries TRBV11-2 and TRBJ2-3; D gene unclear. This CDR3 is built from 15 residues. Germline V gene lookup returns CDR1 SGHAT and CDR2 FQNNGV. V lost 1 base to trimming and J lost 2 bases, with 10 bases between them. The CDR3 region has the DNA TGTGCCAGCAGCTTAGGTACCGCAGTCACAGATACGCAGTATTTT. Protein product: CASSLGTAVTDTQYF.

J is TRBJ1-2 and V is TRBV24-1, with TRBD1 as a possible D gene (6 bases). Germline V gives CDR1 KGHDR, CDR2 SFDVKD. The CDR3 has 17 amino acids. Trimming removed 3 bases at V and 6 bases at J, with 22 bases between. The CDR3 region is CATSDETGSSRANGYTF. The CDR3 DNA reads TGTGCCACCAGTGATGAAACAGGGTCAAGTCGGGCGAATGGCTACACCTTC.

In its sample, this clone was seen once. The V gene is TRBV27, the J gene TRBJ2-1; 9 positions agree with TRBD2. The V segment lost 6 bases and the J segment 6 bases; nucleotides outside the gene matches: 15. Per the germline V gene, CDR1 is MNHEY and CDR2 is SMNVEV (reference sequence). The CDR3 is 17 residues long. The CDR3 sequence: CASSPSGTGVFFNEQFF. As DNA, the CDR3 is TGTGCCAGCAGCCCTAGCGGGACCGGGGTGTTTTTCAATGAGCAGTTCTTC.

This chain uses TRBV11-2 with TRBJ2-7, with D possibly being TRBD1 (6 bases). From germline, CDR1 is SGHAT and CDR2 FQNNGV. The CDR3 covers 15 residues. V was clipped by 1 base and J by 6 bases, with 16 bases between them. For the CDR3, the DNA is TGTGCCAGCAGCTTAGTTCTGAGGGCAGGGGCCGAGCAGTACTTC. This codes for CASSLVLRAGAEQYF.

This chain links TRBV9 with TRBJ2-2; 7 bases agree with TRBD1. The V and J ends lost 4 bases and 4 bases, in that order; junction bases with no gene match: 10. The CDR3 length is 16 residues. Germline V CDR1 and CDR2: SGDLS, YYNGEE. The CDR3 DNA follows: TGTGCCAGCAGCACTCAGGGGGTTCTGGGCACCGGGGAGCTGTTTTTT. Protein product: CASSTQGVLGTGELFF.

For the CDR3, the DNA is TGTGCCACTCTAGGACTAGCGGGAGATCACACCGGGGAGCTGTTTTTT. It is translated as CATLGLAGDHTGELFF. The V gene is TRBV10-3, the J gene TRBJ2-2; 13 bases are shared with TRBD2. CDR3 length: 16 residues. CDR1 and CDR2 from the germline V gene are ENHRY and SYGVKD. V shed 10 bases, J shed 3 bases, and the junction held 8 bases outside the gene matches.

V is TRBV6-5 and J is TRBJ2-7; TRBD1 might be the D (6 bases). The V end lost 2 bases, the J end lost 5 bases, and 10 bases lay between the germline ends. The CDR3 totals 13 residues. Germline-derived CDR1 and CDR2 are MNHEY and SVGAGI. The CDR3 is CASSYITGNEQYF. The CDR3 nucleotides read TGTGCCAGCAGTTACATTACAGGGAACGAGCAGTACTTC.

In regard to this clone: The CDR3 carries no conserved terminal phenylalanine or tryptophan, so it likely arises from a read error. The DNA is left out, because the CDR3 cannot be placed on it with certainty; the CDR3 is given as TCRdb lists it. V is TRBV5-1 and J is TRBJ1-5; the table's D call TRBD1 went unverified against the DNA. The CDR3 is 9 residues long, ends included. From germline, CDR1 is SGHRS and CDR2 YFSETQ. CDR3 sequence reads: CASSFDRIS.

The V and J genes are TRBV7-9 and TRBJ1-1; D ambiguous. CDR1 and CDR2 (germline): SEHNR, FQNEAQ (reference sequence). There are 15 residues in the CDR3. Trimming cost V 3 bases and J 0 bases, with 11 bases left between them. CDR3 sequence (DNA): TGTGCCAGCAGCTTGGAGGTGCTTTTGAACACTGAAGCTTTCTTT. It specifies CASSLEVLLNTEAFF.

The rearrangement links TRBV7-3 to TRBJ2-5; D perhaps matches TRBD1 (5 bases). CDR3 length equals 13 residues. V lost 2 bases, J lost 9 bases, and 13 bases lay in between. Germline CDR1 and CDR2: SGHTA and FQGTGA. CDR3 sequence (DNA): TGTGCCAGCAGCTTATTCGGCAGGGATTCCCAGTACTTC. This codes for CASSLFGRDSQYF.

This chain links TRBV7-2 with TRBJ1-1; no reliable D call. Trimming shortened V by 1 base and J by 8 bases, and 14 bases separated the two germline ends. This CDR3 is 14 amino acids long. The germline gives CDR1 SGHTA, CDR2 FQGNSA. CDR3 region: CASSLGSGGGEAFF. In DNA form, the CDR3 reads TGTGCCAGCAGCTTAGGTTCGGGAGGAGGGGAAGCTTTCTTT.

J is TRBJ2-7 and V is TRBV12-3 or TRBV12-4; tentative D call: TRBD1 (6 bases). This CDR3 region has 12 residues. Trimming pared 7 bases from V and 3 bases from J, leaving 10 bases between. The CDR3 bases are TGTGCCAGCACCCCAGGGGACTACGAGCAGTACTTC. Its translation: CASTPGDYEQYF.

The chain is built from TRBV6-2 or TRBV6-3 and TRBJ2-4; the D gene is possibly TRBD1 (5 bases). Looked up from germline, CDR1 is MNHEY and CDR2 is SVGEGT. This CDR3 is built from 13 residues. Trimming removed 2 bases from V and 9 bases from J, with 11 bases in between. CDR3 sequence reads: CASSYRGISIQYF. The CDR3 DNA sequence: TGTGCCAGCAGTTACAGGGGAATAAGCATTCAGTACTTC.

The chain is built from TRBV7-9 and TRBJ2-2; D is perhaps TRBD1 (6 bases). The V gene lost 4 bases and the J gene lost 7 bases, with 16 bases spanning the gap. The CDR3 has 15 residues. Germline loops: CDR1 SEHNR, CDR2 FQNEAQ (reference sequence). The CDR3 sequence is CASSSSEGGNGELFF. CDR3 nucleotide sequence: TGTGCCAGCAGCTCCTCGGAAGGGGGAAACGGGGAGCTGTTTTTT.

The sample holds one count of this clone. V and J are TRBV4-1 and TRBJ1-1; weak D call: TRBD1 (5 bases). Between the trimmed V and J ends, which lost 5 bases and 5 bases, there was a span of 18 bases. The CDR3 loop spans 15 amino acids. Germline assignment: CDR1 MGHRA and CDR2 YSYEKL. The CDR3 protein is CASSLDGGSRTEAFF. CDR3 sequence (DNA): TGCGCCAGCAGCTTAGACGGGGGATCGAGGACTGAAGCTTTCTTT.

The rearrangement links TRBV30 to TRBJ1-5; D call uncertain. The CDR3 totals 13 residues. Trimming shortened V by 5 bases and J by 0 bases, and 8 bases separated the two germline ends. Germline values: CDR1 GTSNPN, CDR2 SVGIG (reference sequence). The CDR3 sequence is CAWHFNSNQPQHF. The CDR3 DNA is TGTGCCTGGCATTTCAATAGCAATCAGCCCCAGCATTTT.

This chain joins TRBV27 and TRBJ2-3; D perhaps matches TRBD1 (5 bases). This CDR3 comprises 14 residues. The V and J ends lost 6 bases and 2 bases respectively, with 12 bases between them. The germline V gene encodes CDR1 MNHEY and CDR2 SMNVEV (reference sequence). CDR3 in DNA: TGTGCCAGCAGACAAGGCAGGGCCACAGATACGCAGTATTTT. Translating it yields CASRQGRATDTQYF.